These T cell receptor beta chains were read from a single sample in a study of vaccination effects on CD4 cells after COVID-19. Sequencing was performed with immunoSEQ multiplex PCR; in TCRdb, only in-frame clones are kept and a portion is missing. The table records 40,000 to 45,000 clones, around 77% of them present only once. These TCRs are of unknown antigen specificity. Specimen: CD4+ T cells from PBMCs cultured with HCoV-NL63 spike peptides, collected before COVID-19 vaccination. All receptors derive from a human donor who received a COVID-19 vaccine. The CDR3 runs from the conserved cysteine through the conserved F or W. The D gene is left open where the match is weak. Some rows have no size entry. The others give once, few or many, or a class for an expanded clone.

V: TRBV18
size: .
D: TRBD2
J: TRBJ2-1
DNA: TGTGCCAGCTCACCTTCGCTAGCGGGGTTTGCTAATGAGCAGTTCTTC
CDR3: CASSPSLAGFANEQFF

V: TRBV4-1
size: .
D: .
J: TRBJ2-2
DNA: TGCGCCAGCAGCCAAGAGAAGGGGACCGCGAACACCGGGGAGCTGTTTTTT
CDR3: CASSQEKGTANTGELFF

V: TRBV5-1
size: .
D: .
J: TRBJ1-5
DNA: TGCGCCAGCAGCTTGGGTACGGGACATAGCAATCAGCCCCAGCATTTT
CDR3: CASSLGTGHSNQPQHF

V: TRBV29-1
size: .
D: .
J: TRBJ2-1
DNA: TGCAGCGCCGAAATGTGGGGGAGAGAGAGTGAGCAGTTCTTC
CDR3: CSAEMWGRESEQFF

V: TRBV18
size: .
D: TRBD2
J: TRBJ2-5
DNA: TGTGCCAGCTCACGGCTAGCGGGGGGTCCGTACCAAGAGACCCAGTACTTC
CDR3: CASSRLAGGPYQETQYF

V: TRBV6-5
size: .
D: .
J: TRBJ1-2
DNA: TGTGCCAGCAGTTTGGGACGGTACTATGGCTACACCTTC
CDR3: CASSLGRYYGYTF

V: TRBV6-2/TRBV6-3
size: .
D: .
J: TRBJ1-3
DNA: TGTGCCAGCAGTTACTCAGCGAGGGCGTCCGGAAACACCATATATTTT
CDR3: CASSYSARASGNTIYF

V: TRBV7-2
size: .
D: .
J: TRBJ1-3
DNA: TGTGCCAGCAGCTTATTCCGCTCTGGAAACACCATATATTTT
CDR3: CASSLFRSGNTIYF

V: TRBV18
size: .
D: TRBD2
J: TRBJ2-5
DNA: TGTGCCAGCTCACCAATAGCGGGGGGGCCGGAGACCCAGTACTTC
CDR3: CASSPIAGGPETQYF

V: TRBV3-1/TRBV3-2
size: .
D: .
J: TRBJ1-2
DNA: TGTGCCAGCAGCCAAGATACCAGCAGCAGGGAAGCGGGTAGGGACTATGGCTACACCTTC
CDR3: CASSQDTSSREAGRDYGYTF

V: TRBV6-2/TRBV6-3
size: few
D: .
J: TRBJ1-6
DNA: TGTGCCAGCAGTTACGGGGGCGCCAATTCACCCCTCCACTTT
CDR3: CASSYGGANSPLHF

V: TRBV24-1
size: once
D: .
J: TRBJ2-3
DNA: TGTGCCACCGGGAGCCACACAGATACGCAGTATTTT
CDR3: CATGSHTDTQYF

V: TRBV3-1/TRBV3-2
size: .
D: TRBD1
J: TRBJ1-2
DNA: TGTGCCAGCAGACAGGGGGCTGGCTACACCTTC
CDR3: CASRQGAGYTF

V: TRBV25-1
size: .
D: .
J: TRBJ2-5
DNA: TGTGCCAGCAGTGCAGGGGCTGTAGAGACCCAGTACTTC
CDR3: CASSAGAVETQYF

V: TRBV5-1
size: few
D: .
J: TRBJ1-4
DNA: TGCGCCAGCAGCTCGACCGCGGCTAATGAAAAACTGTTTTTT
CDR3: CASSSTAANEKLFF

V: TRBV5-4
size: few
D: TRBD1
J: TRBJ1-2
DNA: TGTGCCAGCAGCGGCCGGGACAGACTTAACTATGGCTACACCTTC
CDR3: CASSGRDRLNYGYTF

V: TRBV5-5
size: .
D: .
J: TRBJ2-1
DNA: TGTGCCAGCAGCTTGCTGCCCATGAGCTCCTACAATGAGCAGTTCTTC
CDR3: CASSLLPMSSYNEQFF

V: TRBV28
size: .
D: .
J: TRBJ2-1
DNA: TGTGCCAGCAGTGAGACAGGTATGGGCTACAATGAGCAGTTCTTC
CDR3: CASSETGMGYNEQFF

V: TRBV1
size: .
D: .
J: TRBJ1-2
DNA: TGCACCAGCAACGAAGCCGGGGGGTCGGAGGTATGGTATGGCTACACCTTC
CDR3: CTSNEAGGSEVWYGYTF

V: TRBV7-9
size: .
D: TRBD1
J: TRBJ2-5
DNA: TGTGCCAGCAGCTCCGGGACAGGAGACCAAGAGACCCAGTACTTC
CDR3: CASSSGTGDQETQYF

V: TRBV6-2/TRBV6-3
size: .
D: TRBD2
J: TRBJ2-3
DNA: TGTGCCAGCAGCCTCGGACTAGGGCAGTATTTT
CDR3: CASSLGLGQYF

V: TRBV4-1
size: .
D: TRBD2
J: TRBJ2-5
DNA: TGCGCCAGCAGCCTCTCTAGCGGGTCCCAAGAGACCCAGTACTTC
CDR3: CASSLSSGSQETQYF

V: TRBV29-1
size: .
D: .
J: TRBJ1-1
DNA: TGCAGCGTGGCACAGGGCGGAACTGAAGCTTTCTTT
CDR3: CSVAQGGTEAFF

V: TRBV18
size: .
D: .
J: TRBJ1-4
DNA: TGTGCCAGCTCTCACGGAGAAAAACTGTTTTTT
CDR3: CASSHGEKLFF

V: TRBV23-1
size: .
D: TRBD1
J: TRBJ1-3
DNA: TGCGCCAGCAGTCCCGAGGACGGGGACAGCCCGCGAAGGTGTGGAAACACCATATATTTT
CDR3: CASSPEDGDSPRRCGNTIYF

V: TRBV4-1
size: .
D: .
J: TRBJ2-3
DNA: TGCGCCAGCAGCCTCGACCCTGCTGGGCGGGCGCAGTATTTT
CDR3: CASSLDPAGRAQYF

V: TRBV5-1
size: .
D: .
J: TRBJ1-3
DNA: TGCGCCAGCAGCCCGGGGTTCTCTGGAAACACCATATATTTT
CDR3: CASSPGFSGNTIYF

V: TRBV2
size: .
D: .
J: TRBJ2-3
DNA: TGTGCCAGCACTGAACAGGGCACTAGCACAGATACGCAGTATTTT
CDR3: CASTEQGTSTDTQYF

V: TRBV5-1
size: .
D: TRBD2
J: TRBJ2-3
DNA: TGCGCCAGCAGCCTAGCGGGGGGGCCCACAGATACGCAGTATTTT
CDR3: CASSLAGGPTDTQYF

V: TRBV18
size: .
D: TRBD1
J: TRBJ2-1
DNA: TGTGCCAGCTCGTCGGGACAGGTAAACTACAATGAGCAGTTCTTC
CDR3: CASSSGQVNYNEQFF

V: TRBV6-6
size: once
D: .
J: TRBJ2-3
DNA: TGTGCCAGCAGCTCGACCCTTGCAATCGTTGGTACGCAGTATTTT
CDR3: CASSSTLAIVGTQYF

V: TRBV6-1
size: .
D: .
J: TRBJ1-1
DNA: TGTGCCAGCAGTGAGCTGCGGACAGCCGAAGCTTTCTTT
CDR3: CASSELRTAEAFF

V: TRBV5-6
size: .
D: TRBD1
J: TRBJ1-2
DNA: TGTGCCAGCAGCTTTCCGGGACAGGGGAACTATGGCTACACCTTC
CDR3: CASSFPGQGNYGYTF

V: TRBV18
size: .
D: .
J: TRBJ1-5
DNA: TGTGCCAGCTCAGCCTTTTTGGAGCGCAATCAGCCCCAGCATTTT
CDR3: CASSAFLERNQPQHF

V: TRBV29-1
size: .
D: TRBD1
J: TRBJ2-5
DNA: TGCAGCGTTGTGCAGGGGGCACGAGAGACCCAGTACTTC
CDR3: CSVVQGARETQYF

V: TRBV7-2
size: .
D: TRBD1
J: TRBJ1-1
DNA: TGTGCCAGCCACGCGGGCCAGGGGGCTGAAGCTTTCTTT
CDR3: CASHAGQGAEAFF

V: TRBV7-3
size: .
D: .
J: TRBJ2-5
DNA: TGTGCCAGCAGCCGGGACGGGGGCACGGAGACCCAGTACTTC
CDR3: CASSRDGGTETQYF

V: TRBV21-1
size: .
D: .
J: TRBJ1-5
DNA: TGTGCCAGCAGCAAGCTTGTTTACAGACCAGGCAATCAGCCCCAGCATTTT
CDR3: CASSKLVYRPGNQPQHF

V: TRBV27
size: .
D: TRBD2
J: TRBJ2-3
DNA: TGTGCCAGCAGTTTAAACCTAGCGGGGGCCACAGATACGCAGTATTTT
CDR3: CASSLNLAGATDTQYF

V: TRBV6-5
size: once
D: .
J: TRBJ1-1
DNA: TGTGCCAGCAGTTACGACCGAACCAGGACTGAAGCTTTCTTT
CDR3: CASSYDRTRTEAFF

V: TRBV7-9
size: .
D: .
J: TRBJ2-2
DNA: TGTGCCAGCCGAAGGGGGATTAACACCGGGGAGCTGTTTTTT
CDR3: CASRRGINTGELFF

V: TRBV5-8
size: once
D: .
J: TRBJ2-3
DNA: TGTGCCAGCAGCCCCGGTGGGGGCACAGATACGCAGTATTTT
CDR3: CASSPGGGTDTQYF

V: TRBV5-1
size: .
D: TRBD2
J: TRBJ2-5
DNA: TGCGCCAGCACACCAGCGGGGTCCCAAGAGACCCAGTACTTC
CDR3: CASTPAGSQETQYF

V: TRBV5-1
size: .
D: .
J: TRBJ1-1
DNA: TGCGCCAGCAGCTCGGAAGTCAGAGTCGGCACTGAAGCTTTCTTT
CDR3: CASSSEVRVGTEAFF

V: TRBV7-2
size: .
D: TRBD2
J: TRBJ2-1
DNA: TGTGCCAGCAGCTGGACTAGCTCGTCCTACAATGAGCAGTTCTTC
CDR3: CASSWTSSSYNEQFF

V: TRBV15
size: .
D: .
J: TRBJ2-1
DNA: TGTGCCACCAGCAGAGAGTTACACACATACATCGAGCAGTTCTTC
CDR3: CATSRELHTYIEQFF

V: TRBV19
size: .
D: .
J: TRBJ2-5
DNA: TGTGCCAGTAGTATTGGGGGGACTCCCCAAGAGACCCAGTACTTC
CDR3: CASSIGGTPQETQYF

V: TRBV5-1
size: .
D: .
J: TRBJ2-5
DNA: TGCGCCAGCAGCTCCACTAGTCAAGAGACCCAGTACTTC
CDR3: CASSSTSQETQYF

V: TRBV18
size: .
D: .
J: TRBJ2-6
DNA: TGTGCCAGCTCGTCCGGGACGGCTAGCTCTGGGGCCAACGTCCTGACTTTC
CDR3: CASSSGTASSGANVLTF

V: TRBV5-1
size: .
D: .
J: TRBJ2-1
DNA: TGCGCCAGCAGCTTGCCAGGGTTTTACAATGAGCAGTTCTTC
CDR3: CASSLPGFYNEQFF

V: TRBV7-2
size: .
D: .
J: TRBJ2-5
DNA: TGTGCCAGCAGCTTAGCCCAAGGCGAGACCCAGTACTTC
CDR3: CASSLAQGETQYF

V: TRBV5-1
size: .
D: .
J: TRBJ2-5
DNA: TGCGCCAGCAGCTTGGGCGACAGGAGTCAAGAGACCCAGTACTTC
CDR3: CASSLGDRSQETQYF

V: TRBV18
size: .
D: .
J: TRBJ2-1
DNA: TGTGCCAGCTCCCCGACGGGGACGGGTAGTGCCCGTGGTGAGCAGTTCTTC
CDR3: CASSPTGTGSARGEQFF

V: TRBV3-1/TRBV3-2
size: .
D: .
J: TRBJ1-4
DNA: TGTGCCAGCAGCCAAGATCCGAAATGGGGACGGGAGTTCGCAACTAATGAAAAACTGTTTTTT
CDR3: CASSQDPKWGREFATNEKLFF